Presented here are 19 T cell receptor beta chains from one specimen sequenced in a study of blood T cell repertoires in COVID-19. The data were produced by immunoSEQ multiplex PCR, yet TCRdb's version contains in-frame clones alone and is incomplete. The sample has over 150,000 clones, approximately 91% seen once. Sequenced input: peripheral blood. These receptors were obtained from a man aged 18 to 30 with COVID-19, enrolled during active disease.

J is TRBJ2-1 and V is TRBV6-5, with 7 bases aligning to TRBD2. From germline, CDR1 is MNHEY and CDR2 SVGAGI. This CDR3 has 12 residues. J lost 13 bases, V lost 4 bases, and 7 bases had no gene match. The CDR3 region has the DNA TGTGCCAGCAGTTTCGTTGCGGGAGAACAGTTCTTC. It translates to CASSFVAGEQFF.

The chain is built from TRBV24-1 and TRBJ2-2; 7 bases map to TRBD1. Looked up from germline, CDR1 is KGHDR and CDR2 is SFDVKD. The ends lost 0 bases at V and 6 bases at J; junction bases unmatched: 9. The length of the CDR3 is 17 residues. CDR3 in DNA: TGTGCCACCAGTGATTTGGGACAGGATGACCTGTCCGGGGAGCTGTTTTTT. Translation gives CATSDLGQDDLSGELFF.

The chain has TRBV5-6 and TRBJ1-3; D is uncertain. The CDR3 sequence is 12 residues long. Germline V gene lookup returns CDR1 SGHDT and CDR2 YYEEEE. The V end was cut by 5 bases, the J end by 4 bases, with 7 bases between. The CDR3 region is CASSIVGNTIYF. The CDR3 DNA sequence: TGTGCCAGCAGTATCGTAGGAAACACCATATATTTT.

This clone has only one observation. V and J are TRBV5-4 and TRBJ2-1, with TRBD2 matching over 11 bases. V dropped 5 bases and J dropped 9; count of bases not matched to a gene: 7. The germline V gene encodes CDR1 SGHNT and CDR2 YYREEE (reference sequence). This CDR3 comprises 14 residues. CDR3 amino acids: CASSATSGSLEQFF. The CDR3 DNA reads as TGTGCCAGCAGTGCAACTAGCGGGAGTCTTGAGCAGTTCTTC.

This rearrangement joins TRBV7-2 to TRBJ1-2; the match to TRBD1 covers 9 bases. Germline lookup yields CDR1 SGHTA and CDR2 FQGNSA. After removal of 4 bases from V and 3 bases from J, the junction contained 6 bases not matched to a gene. The CDR3 is 15 amino acids. The CDR3 loop reads CASSSQQGAHYGYTF. The CDR3 DNA reads as TGTGCCAGCAGCTCTCAACAGGGGGCGCACTATGGCTACACCTTC.

The J gene is TRBJ2-5, the V gene TRBV2, with D maybe TRBD2 (5 bases). This CDR3 is 14 amino acids long. The V and J ends lost 7 bases and 1 base respectively, with 13 bases between them. Germline V gene data show CDR1 as SNHLY and CDR2 as FYNNEI. Here the CDR3 DNA reads TGTGCCAGCAACCGGGAAGGCGGCCAAGAGACCCAGTACTTC. This encodes CASNREGGQETQYF.

The chain links TRBV28 to TRBJ2-3, with D possibly TRBD2 on 6 matching bases. The CDR3 is 12 amino acids. Looked up from germline, CDR1 is MDHEN and CDR2 is SYDVKM. V lost 3 bases and J lost 6, with 7 bases in between. CDR3 residues: CASSFGGDTQYF. CDR3 nucleotides: TGTGCCAGCAGTTTCGGAGGGGATACGCAGTATTTT.

Note on this clone: At the DNA level, this CDR3 is encoded by other sequences in the same sample as well. This rearrangement joins TRBV2 to TRBJ1-5; D is unresolved. Trimming removed 6 bases at V and 3 bases at J, with 12 bases between. Per the germline V gene, CDR1 is SNHLY and CDR2 is FYNNEI. The CDR3 sequence is 14 residues long. The CDR3 here is CASSGGLINQPQHF. The CDR3 bases are TGTGCCAGCAGCGGAGGGTTGATCAATCAGCCCCAGCATTTT.

This clone is a singleton in its sample. The chain is built from TRBV5-5 and TRBJ1-1, with 7 bases identical to TRBD1. V trimming: 5 bases; J trimming: 4 bases; junction bases outside the gene matches: 5. CDR1 is SGHKS and CDR2 is YYEKEE in the germline V gene (reference sequence). This CDR3 comprises 13 residues. Here the CDR3 DNA reads TGTGCCAGCAGGGGGCAGGGGGGCACTGAAGCTTTCTTT. The encoded protein is CASRGQGGTEAFF.

This chain connects TRBV12-3 or TRBV12-4 to TRBJ1-6; D is uncertain. V was cut by 3 bases and J by 7 bases, with 4 bases left in between. The CDR3 length is 12 residues. DNA for the CDR3: TGTGCCAGCAGTTTCTTGAATTCACCCCTCCACTTT. As protein: CASSFLNSPLHF.

CDR3 DNA sequence: TGTGCCAGCTCTCCGGGACATCTCCCCACAGATACGCAGTATTTT. This codes for CASSPGHLPTDTQYF. The V call is TRBV2, the J call TRBJ2-3; perhaps TRBD1 as D (6 bases). Trimming took 8 bases from V and 2 from J, leaving 17 bases between them. The CDR3 extends over 15 amino acids. Per the germline V gene, CDR1 is SNHLY and CDR2 is FYNNEI.

This clone was seen a few times. The V gene is TRBV6-5, the J gene TRBJ1-1; 7 positions match TRBD1. Germline assignment: CDR1 MNHEY and CDR2 SVGAGI. V was pared by 0 bases and J by 5 bases, with 6 bases of the junction left unmatched. The CDR3 loop spans 15 amino acids. The CDR3 coding sequence is TGTGCCAGCAGTTACTCGTTACAGGGGATGACTGAAGCTTTCTTT. Its translation: CASSYSLQGMTEAFF.

V usage is TRBV7-2 and J usage is TRBJ2-1, with 8 bases identical to TRBD2. Germline V CDR1 and CDR2: SGHTA, FQGNSA. J gave up 3 bases and V 5 bases, and 6 bases lay outside the gene matches. This CDR3 has 15 amino acids. CDR3 nucleotide sequence: TGTGCCAGCAGCCCCCCTAGCGGGCGCTACAATGAGCAGTTCTTC. Its translation: CASSPPSGRYNEQFF.

The rearrangement links TRBV27 to TRBJ2-1, with D maybe TRBD1 (5 bases). Trimming removed 6 bases at V and 4 bases at J, with 16 bases between. The CDR3 totals 15 residues. Per the germline V gene, CDR1 is MNHEY and CDR2 is SMNVEV (reference sequence). CDR3 nucleotide sequence: TGTGCCAGCAGCCCCATAACAGGACGATACAATGAGCAGTTCTTC. It codes for CASSPITGRYNEQFF.

The chain uses TRBV27 and TRBJ1-6; D may be TRBD1 (5 bases). The CDR3 runs to 15 residues. V was cut by 7 bases and J by 0 bases, with 10 bases left in between. Germline V gives CDR1 MNHEY, CDR2 SMNVEV (reference sequence). CDR3 sequence (DNA): TGTGCCAGCACCCCAGGGTACTCCTATAATTCACCCCTCCACTTT. Protein: CASTPGYSYNSPLHF.

J is TRBJ2-2 and V is TRBV25-1; D is perhaps TRBD2 (6 bases). This CDR3 comprises 15 residues. V was clipped by 5 bases and J by 3 bases, with 13 bases between them. Germline V gene data show CDR1 as MGHDK and CDR2 as SYGVNS. The CDR3 bases are TGTGCCAGCAGTTTTTTCGGGGGTGACACCGGGGAGCTGTTTTTT. It codes for CASSFFGGDTGELFF.

A note on this clone: A junction boundary mismatches the germline segment, possibly from a read error. The rearrangement joins TRBV7-9 to TRBJ1-4, with 7 bases that match TRBD1. The CDR3 is 14 residues long. From germline, CDR1 is SEHNR and CDR2 FQNEAQ (reference sequence). The CDR3 reads CASSFTGVNEKLLF. The CDR3 DNA is TGTGCCAGCAGCTTTACAGGGGTTAATGAAAAACTGCTTTTT.

This clone appeared a single time. V usage is TRBV5-1 and J usage is TRBJ1-1; D is ambiguous. V was pared by 4 bases and J by 1 base, with 11 bases between. Germline CDR1 is SGHRS and CDR2 is YFSETQ. This CDR3 contains 14 residues. The chain's CDR3 is CASSPQDTNTEAFF. The CDR3 coding sequence is TGCGCCAGCAGCCCCCAAGACACGAACACTGAAGCTTTCTTT.

This sequence joins TRBV25-1 and TRBJ2-3, with D maybe TRBD1 (6 bases). This CDR3 contains 13 residues. V was trimmed by 6 bases and J by 3 bases, leaving 10 bases between them. CDR1 is MGHDK and CDR2 is SYGVNS in the germline V gene. The CDR3 is CASSPQGTDTQYF. In DNA form, the CDR3 reads TGTGCCAGCAGCCCCCAGGGGACAGATACGCAGTATTTT. Drawing the rest from reference TRBV25-1 and TRBJ2-3, the complete variable domain is EADIYQTPRYLVIGTGKKITLECSQTMGHDKMYWYQQDPGMELHLIHYSYGVNSTEKGDLSSESTVSRIRTEHFPLTLESARPSHTSQYLCASSPQGTDTQYFGPGTRLTVL.